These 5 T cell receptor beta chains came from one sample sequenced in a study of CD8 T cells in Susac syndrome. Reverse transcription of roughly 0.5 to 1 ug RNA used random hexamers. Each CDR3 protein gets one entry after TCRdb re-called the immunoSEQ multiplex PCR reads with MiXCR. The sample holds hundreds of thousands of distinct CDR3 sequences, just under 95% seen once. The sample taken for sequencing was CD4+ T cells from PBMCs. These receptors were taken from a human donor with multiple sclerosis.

This CDR3 is CASSLYGLTETNEQFF. The CDR3 region has the DNA TGCGCCAGCAGCTTGTACGGCCTCACAGAGACCAATGAGCAGTTCTTC. The rearrangement links TRBV5-1 to TRBJ2-1; D uncertain. Germline-derived CDR1 and CDR2 are SGHRS and YFSETQ. This CDR3 contains 16 residues. V lost 1 base, J lost 6 bases, and 17 bases lay in between. The complete variable domain, with remaining parts taken from reference TRBV5-1 and TRBJ2-1, reads KAGVTQTPRYLIKTRGQQVTLSCSPISGHRSVSWYQQTPGQGLQFLFEYFSETQRNKGNFPGRFSGRQFSNSRSEMNVSTLELGDSALYLCASSLYGLTETNEQFFGPGTRLTVL.

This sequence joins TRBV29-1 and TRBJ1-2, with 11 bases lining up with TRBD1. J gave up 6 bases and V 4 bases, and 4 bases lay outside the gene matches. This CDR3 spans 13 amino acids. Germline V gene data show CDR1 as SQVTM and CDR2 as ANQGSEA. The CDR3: CSVGWTGGHGYTF. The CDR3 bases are TGCAGCGTTGGTTGGACAGGGGGCCATGGCTACACCTTC. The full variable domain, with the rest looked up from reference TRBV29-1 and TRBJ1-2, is SAVISQKPSRDICQRGTSLTIQCQVDSQVTMMFWYRQQPGQSLTLIATANQGSEATYESGFVIDKFPISRPNLTFSTLTVSNMSPEDSSIYLCSVGWTGGHGYTFGSGTRLTVV.

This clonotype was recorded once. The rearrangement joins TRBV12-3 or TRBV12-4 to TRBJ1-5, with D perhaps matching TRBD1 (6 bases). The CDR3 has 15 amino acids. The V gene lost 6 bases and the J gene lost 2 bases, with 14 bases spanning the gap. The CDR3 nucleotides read TGTGCCAGCAGACCTACAGGGACGGGCAATCAGCCCCAGCATTTT. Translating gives CASRPTGTGNQPQHF.

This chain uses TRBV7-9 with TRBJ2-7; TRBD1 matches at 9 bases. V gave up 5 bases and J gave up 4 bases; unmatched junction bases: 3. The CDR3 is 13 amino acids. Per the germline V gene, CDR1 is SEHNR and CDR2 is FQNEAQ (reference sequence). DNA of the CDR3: TGTGCCAGCAGCCCAGACAGGGGGTACGAGCAGTACGTC. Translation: CASSPDRGYEQYV.

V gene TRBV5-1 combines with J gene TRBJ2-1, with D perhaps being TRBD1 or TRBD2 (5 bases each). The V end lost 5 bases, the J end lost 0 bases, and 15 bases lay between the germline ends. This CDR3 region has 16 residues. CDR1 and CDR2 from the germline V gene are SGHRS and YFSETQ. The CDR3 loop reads CASRTTLGDSYNEQFF. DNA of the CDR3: TGCGCCAGCAGGACAACTTTGGGGGACTCCTACAATGAGCAGTTCTTC.